This T cell receptor (beta chain) was sequenced for a study of CD8+CD57+ T cells in acquired aplastic anemia (dated by TCRdb to about 2018). The study in broad terms: Extracted DNA from sorted CD4+ and CD8+ cells averaged around 3.4 ug, ranging from roughly 0.19 to 27.4 ug. Mean read counts for healthy donor samples were 9 million to 10.8 million for CD4+ cells and about 12 million for CD8+ cells.

Reading from cysteine to phenylalanine, the CDR3 counts 15 amino acids. Only the CDR3 DNA is retained, 45 bases long and in frame from the first base. Here V drops 3 bases and J drops 4 bases, and the junction holds 3 bases not matched to any gene. For CDR1 and CDR2, the germline V gene lists SGHVS and FNYEAQ. TCR beta VDJ combination and CDR3 sequence profiling used genomic DNA as the template. TCR repertoire sequencing was run on an Illumina HiSeq 2000. In the original analysis: Repertoire assessment relied on Simpson's diversity index, CDR3 size and DJ length profiles, and TRBV/TRBJ rearrangement plots. Whichever DNA sequence was most abundant in the deep sequencing data was defined as the immunodominant clone. CDR3 amino acid sequences were checked for sharing between subjects and were compared against published repertoires and the VDJdb database. TCRdb trimmed the raw reads at Q25, called clones with MiXCR and kept productive beta chains. Rows merge per CDR3 protein into single entries with the most common DNA and genes. TCRdb's processing, not the authors', yielded these V and J calls. This sample has 100,000 to 150,000 distinct CDR3 sequences in its table, and about 48% of those were observed once. Of the sample, around 2.5% is held by the ten largest clones.

TCR repertoires of sorted CD4+ and CD8+ blood T cells from severe aplastic anemia patients and healthy subjects were deep-sequenced in the study. Ficoll-Paque density gradient centrifugation was used to isolate peripheral blood mononuclear cells. CD4+ and CD8+ T cells were sorted by FACS or magnetic beads before DNA extraction. The full study reports these points: Although 25 to 30 CD8+ CDR3 sequences were shared by patients and controls, these sequences appeared highly expressed in patients and within the immunodominant clones of patients. CD8+ Simpson's diversity did not differ significantly between patients and healthy controls (P=0.060).

About this clonotype: Its antigen specificity is not known. No qualities accompany the bases; no much larger clone lies one base away.

The specimen was sorted CD4+, CD8+, or CD8+CD57+ T cells (not recorded which) from PBMCs. The receptor's source is a human donor in good health, serving as a control. The chain couples TRBV7-6 to TRBJ2-3; 11 central bases correspond to TRBD2. The nucleotide sequence reads as follows: TGTGCCAGCAGCTTGCTAGCGGGGGGCGCAGATACGCAGTATTTT. It translates to CASSLLAGGADTQYF. With the portions outside the CDR3 filled from the reference TRBV7-6 and TRBJ2-3 genes, the complete variable region becomes GAGVSQSPRYKVTKRGQDVALRCDPISGHVSLYWYRQALGQGPEFLTYFNYEAQQDKSGLPNDRFSAERPEGSISTLTIQRTEQRDSAMYRCASSLLAGGADTQYFGPGTRLTVL.